The sequence of this T cell receptor beta chain was determined in a study of control samples from healthy donors and cancer patients. The method was immunoSEQ multiplex PCR; TCRdb's version includes in-frame clones alone and lacks a portion of them. Of around 150,000 clones listed, about 94% are singletons. As for this clone: At one end, the junction sequence differs from germline, possibly due to a read error.

The germline V gene encodes CDR1 SQVTM and CDR2 ANQGSEA. There are 13 residues in the CDR3. Material for sequencing was PBMCs. The chain carries TRBV29-1 and TRBJ2-5, with 9 bases matching TRBD2. This receptor was obtained from a man in his 60s with colorectal cancer. The DNA for the CDR3 is TGCAGCGCTGAAGAGACTAGCGGACGGACCCAGTACTTC. Residues: CSAEETSGRTQYF.